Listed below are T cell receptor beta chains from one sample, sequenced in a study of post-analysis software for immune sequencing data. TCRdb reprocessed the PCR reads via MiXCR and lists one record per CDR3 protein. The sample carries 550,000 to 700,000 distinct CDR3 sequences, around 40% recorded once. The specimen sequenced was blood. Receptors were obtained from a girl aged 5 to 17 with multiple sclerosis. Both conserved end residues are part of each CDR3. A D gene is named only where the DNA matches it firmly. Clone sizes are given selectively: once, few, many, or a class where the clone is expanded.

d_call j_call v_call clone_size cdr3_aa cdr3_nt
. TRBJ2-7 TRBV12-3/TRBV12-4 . CASRSSGRPDVQYF TGTGCCAGCAGGTCATCGGGCAGGCCAGACGTGCAGTACTTC
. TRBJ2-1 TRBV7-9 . CASSLAQSFYNEQFF TGTGCCAGCAGCTTAGCCCAGAGCTTCTACAATGAGCAGTTCTTC
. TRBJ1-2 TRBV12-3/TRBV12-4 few CASSKYSGTTYGYTF TGTGCCAGCAGTAAGTACTCCGGGACAACCTATGGCTACACCTTC
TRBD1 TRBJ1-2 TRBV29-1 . CSVEVSGTGSSYGYTF TGCAGCGTTGAAGTTTCAGGGACAGGGAGTTCCTATGGCTACACCTTC
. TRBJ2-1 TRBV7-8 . CASSPKWDPYNEQFF TGTGCCAGCAGCCCCAAGTGGGATCCCTACAATGAGCAGTTCTTC
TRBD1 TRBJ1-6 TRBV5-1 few CASSLAGTGLLGLESSPLHF TGCGCCAGCAGCTTGGCCGGGACAGGGCTGCTCGGATTGGAAAGCTCACCCCTCCACTTT
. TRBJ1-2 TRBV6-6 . CASSALGGYTF TGTGCCAGCAGTGCCCTTGGGGGCTACACCTTC
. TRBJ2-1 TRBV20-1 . CSARPGGGGTGEQFF TGCAGTGCTAGACCGGGAGGGGGCGGCACCGGTGAGCAGTTCTTC
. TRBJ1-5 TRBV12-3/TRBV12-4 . CASSLSPLGGRDSNQPQHF TGTGCCAGCAGTTTAAGCCCTTTGGGAGGGAGAGATAGCAATCAGCCCCAGCATTTT
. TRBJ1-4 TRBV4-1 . CASSQRQKKLFF TGCGCCAGCAGCCAACGCCAGAAGAAACTGTTTTTT
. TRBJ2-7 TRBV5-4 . CASSHPGQGGEQYF TGTGCCAGCAGCCACCCGGGACAAGGGGGCGAGCAGTACTTC
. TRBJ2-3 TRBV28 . CASSSRSLLLADTQYF TGTGCCAGCAGTTCCCGATCTCTCCTGTTGGCAGATACGCAGTATTTT
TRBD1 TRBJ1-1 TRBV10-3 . CAITDRETGTEAFF TGCGCCATCACCGACAGGGAGACCGGGACTGAAGCTTTCTTT
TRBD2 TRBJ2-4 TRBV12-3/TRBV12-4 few CASSSPRALAGGRANIQYF TGTGCCAGCAGTTCACCGAGGGCACTAGCGGGAGGGCGGGCTAACATTCAGTACTTC
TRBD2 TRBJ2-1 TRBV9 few CASSPRTSAQFF TGTGCCAGCAGCCCCCGGACTAGCGCTCAGTTCTTC
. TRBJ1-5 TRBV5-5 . CASSLVGRGNQPQHF TGTGCCAGCAGCTTGGTGGGAAGAGGGAATCAGCCCCAGCATTTT
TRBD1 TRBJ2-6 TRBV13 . CASSLVGDREISGANVLTF TGTGCCAGCAGCTTAGTTGGGGACAGGGAGATTTCTGGGGCCAACGTCCTGACTTTC
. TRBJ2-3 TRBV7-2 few CASSPSTGADTQYF TGTGCCAGCAGCCCCTCCACGGGGGCAGATACGCAGTATTTT
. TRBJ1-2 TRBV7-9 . CASSLAPGCNYGYTF TGTGCCAGCAGCTTAGCCCCGGGGTGTAACTATGGCTACACCTTC
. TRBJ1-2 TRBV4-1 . CASSQEDVNYGYTF TGCGCCAGCAGCCAAGAGGACGTAAACTATGGCTACACCTTC
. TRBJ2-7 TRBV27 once CASSSTGGRDEQYF TGTGCCAGCAGTTCTACCGGGGGGCGGGACGAGCAGTACTTC
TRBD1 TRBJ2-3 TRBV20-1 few CSARIAGTGSTDTQYF TGCAGTGCTAGAATCGCCGGGACAGGGAGCACAGATACGCAGTATTTT
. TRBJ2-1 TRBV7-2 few CATDQGVLTEFSQFF TGTGCCACCGACCAAGGGGTTCTAACAGAATTCAGTCAGTTCTTC
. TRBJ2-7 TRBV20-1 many CSAGEDYEQYF TGCAGTGCTGGTGAGGACTACGAGCAGTACTTC
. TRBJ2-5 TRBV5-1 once CASSLVPAIEETQYF TGCGCCAGCAGCTTGGTTCCAGCTATAGAAGAGACCCAGTACTTC
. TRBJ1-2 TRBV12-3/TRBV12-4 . CASRTFGYGYTF TGTGCCAGCCGGACATTTGGCTATGGCTACACCTTC
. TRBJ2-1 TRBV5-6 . CASSRLDAINEQFF TGTGCCAGCAGCCGTTTAGACGCGATCAATGAGCAGTTCTTC
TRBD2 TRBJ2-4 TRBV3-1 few CASSQDPSGGENIQYF TGTGCCAGCAGCCAGGACCCTAGCGGGGGGGAAAACATTCAGTACTTC
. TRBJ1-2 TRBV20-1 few CSAPIRQGRGGYGYTF TGCAGTGCCCCCATTCGCCAGGGGCGGGGCGGCTATGGCTACACCTTC
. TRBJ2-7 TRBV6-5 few CARRTKINPYEQYF TGTGCCAGGCGAACTAAGATAAACCCCTACGAGCAGTACTTC
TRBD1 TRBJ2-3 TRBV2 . CASSEPALGTETDTQYF TGTGCCAGCAGTGAACCGGCGTTGGGGACAGAAACAGATACGCAGTATTTT
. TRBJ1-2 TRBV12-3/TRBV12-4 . CASSSWGMGRSGYTF TGTGCCAGCAGTTCTTGGGGGATGGGGAGGTCTGGCTACACCTTC
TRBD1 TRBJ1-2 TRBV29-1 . CSVGGEGQGEYGYTF TGCAGCGTTGGAGGAGAAGGCCAGGGGGAATATGGCTACACCTTC
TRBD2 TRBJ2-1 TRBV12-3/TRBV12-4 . CASSLGTAGGPLNEQFF TGTGCCAGCAGTTTAGGGACGGCGGGAGGGCCTCTCAATGAGCAGTTCTTC
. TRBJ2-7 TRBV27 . CASSLEGGGVAEQYF TGTGCCAGCAGTTTAGAGGGAGGAGGGGTGGCCGAGCAGTACTTC
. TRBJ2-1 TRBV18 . CASSLAINEQFF TGTGCCAGCTCACTAGCGATCAATGAGCAGTTCTTC
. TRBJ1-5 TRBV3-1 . CASSQRAGWGQPQHF TGTGCCAGCAGCCAACGTGCAGGGTGGGGCCAGCCCCAGCATTTT
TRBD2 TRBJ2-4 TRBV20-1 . CSARDRASGRPQSKQYF TGCAGTGCTAGAGATAGGGCTAGCGGGAGGCCTCAGAGCAAGCAGTACTTC
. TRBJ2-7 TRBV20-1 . CSAMSGTYEQYF TGCAGTGCTATGAGTGGGACCTACGAGCAGTACTTC
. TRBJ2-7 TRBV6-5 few CASSSTGAFYEQYF TGTGCCAGCAGTTCTACCGGGGCTTTCTACGAGCAGTACTTC
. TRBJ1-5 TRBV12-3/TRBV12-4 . CASSLRGPHQPQHF TGTGCCAGCAGTTTAAGGGGCCCTCATCAGCCCCAGCATTTT